This T cell receptor (beta chain) came from a study of cytomegalovirus exposure and HLA in healthy donors. Points from the study as a whole: Later analysis demonstrated an association between a missense DCLRE1C variant and TCR beta V- and J-gene trimming. Using a false discovery rate of 0.05, a later analysis showed that approximately 17,000 TCR beta sequences were associated with HLA alleles. Most CMV-associated TCR beta chains appeared HLA-restricted in a later analysis.

About this clone itself: Its matching antigen is unknown.

The CDR3 runs 15 residues. V was pared by 5 bases and J by 4 bases, with 14 bases between. CDR1 is SGHNT, CDR2 YENEEA, per germline. Use of 60 Vbeta and 13 Jbeta primers characterized the PCR. Only in-frame clones appear in the TCRdb table, and some are missing; sequencing was by immunoSEQ multiplex PCR. This sample carries about 130,000 clones, around 74% of them seen once, and the ten largest clones take around 7%. What was sequenced was PBMCs. V usage is TRBV11-3 and J usage is TRBJ2-2; unclear D gene. This TCR was recovered from a middle-aged man in good health and CMV-seropositive. CDR3 sequence reads: CASSRGALGTGELFF. DNA for the CDR3: TGTGCCAGCAGCCGCGGAGCCCTTGGCACCGGGGAGCTGTTTTTT.